This record covers a single TCR beta chain. These data are taken from a study of OX40 agonist ivuxolimab in advanced cancers. Per the germline V gene, CDR1 is SNHLY and CDR2 is FYNNEI. Trimming took off 1 base at V and 3 bases at J, with 6 bases between the two ends. The CDR3 spans 13 residues. Some clones are missing from TCRdb's copy, which holds only in-frame ones; the method was immunoSEQ multiplex PCR. The data hold over 45,000 clones, with roughly three quarters observed a single time. The gene calls are TRBV2 and TRBJ1-2; D uncertain. The TCR originated in an adult with an advanced solid tumor such as melanoma, head and neck, liver or kidney cancer. Sequenced material: CD4+ or CD8+ T cells sorted from blood, taken in a trial of the OX40 agonist ivuxolimab. As DNA, the CDR3 is TGTGCCAGCAGTGAAGACAGACACTATGGCTACACCTTC. Protein sequence: CASSEDRHYGYTF.